Listed here is a single T cell receptor (beta chain). What it binds is not known. The authors produced TCR alpha and TCR beta cDNA libraries with sample barcodes and UMIs by 5'RACE using constant-segment primers. TCRdb re-derived calls from the 5' RACE reads in MiXCR, one entry per CDR3 protein. The table includes approximately 440,000 distinct CDR3 sequences, roughly 20% detected once. Between the trimmed V and J ends, which lost 3 bases and 2 bases, there was a span of 23 bases. The CDR3 has 19 residues. These data are taken from a study of T-cell memory formation after mild COVID-19. General study results and limits: Whether day 37 second-wave clones are SARS-CoV-2-specific was not confirmed. Contracting clones localized mainly to CM and EM when CD4+ and mainly to EMRA when CD8+. Several responding clones turned up in pre-infection memory, indicating that cross-reactive memory may have taken part.

The source of this sequence is an adult woman who had mild COVID-19 (a few samples of this study predate the infection). Cell type and time point are not known. The chain uses TRBV12-3 or TRBV12-4 and TRBJ2-1, with a possible D match to TRBD2 (5 bases). Source material: PBMCs or a T cell subset sorted from them (not recorded which). As DNA, the CDR3 is TGTGCCAGCAGTTTTTCGCCCCAGGTATGGGAGTTCCCCTACAATGAGCAGTTCTTC. This translates into CASSFSPQVWEFPYNEQFF.